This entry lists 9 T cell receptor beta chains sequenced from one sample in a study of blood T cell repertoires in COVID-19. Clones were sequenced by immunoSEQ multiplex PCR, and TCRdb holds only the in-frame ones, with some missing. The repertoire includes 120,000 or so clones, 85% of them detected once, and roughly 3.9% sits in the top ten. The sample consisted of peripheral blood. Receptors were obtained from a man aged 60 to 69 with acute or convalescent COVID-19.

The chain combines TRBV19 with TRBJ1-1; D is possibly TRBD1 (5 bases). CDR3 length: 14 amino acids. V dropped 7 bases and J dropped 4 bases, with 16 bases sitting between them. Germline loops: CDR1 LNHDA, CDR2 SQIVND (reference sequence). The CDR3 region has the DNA TGTGCCAGTACTCCGGGACTTAGAGGCACTGAAGCTTTCTTT. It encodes CASTPGLRGTEAFF.

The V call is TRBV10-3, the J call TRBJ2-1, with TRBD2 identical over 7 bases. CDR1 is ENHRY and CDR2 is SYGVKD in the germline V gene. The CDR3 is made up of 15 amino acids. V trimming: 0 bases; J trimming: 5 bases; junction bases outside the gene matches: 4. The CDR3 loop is CAISESRSGDNEQFF. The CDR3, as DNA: TGTGCCATCAGTGAGTCGCGGAGCGGGGACAATGAGCAGTTCTTC.

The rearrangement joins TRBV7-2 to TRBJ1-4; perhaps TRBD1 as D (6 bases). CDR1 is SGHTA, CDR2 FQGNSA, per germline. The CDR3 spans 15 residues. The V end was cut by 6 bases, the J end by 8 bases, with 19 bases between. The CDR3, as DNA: TGTGCCAGCAGTCAATACAGGGAAGGGAGAGAAAAACTGTTTTTT. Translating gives CASSQYREGREKLFF. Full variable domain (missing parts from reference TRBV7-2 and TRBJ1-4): GAGVSQSPSNKVTEKGKDVELRCDPISGHTALYWYRQSLGQGLEFLIYFQGNSAPDKSGLPSDRFSAERTGGSVSTLTIQRTQQEDSAVYLCASSQYREGREKLFFGSGTQLSVL.

The chain's CDR3 is CASVPGGRFQPQHF. The CDR3 bases are TGTGCCAGCGTTCCTGGAGGCCGATTTCAGCCCCAGCATTTT. This chain links TRBV19 with TRBJ1-5; D remains unclear. The germline gives CDR1 LNHDA, CDR2 SQIVND (reference sequence). The CDR3 has 14 residues. V was pared by 9 bases and J by 6 bases, with 18 bases between.

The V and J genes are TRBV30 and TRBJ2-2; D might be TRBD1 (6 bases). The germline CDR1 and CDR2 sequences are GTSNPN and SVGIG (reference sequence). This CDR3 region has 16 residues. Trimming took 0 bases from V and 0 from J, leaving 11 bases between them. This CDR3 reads CAWSVVQGANTGELFF. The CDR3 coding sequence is TGTGCCTGGAGTGTAGTACAGGGCGCGAACACCGGGGAGCTGTTTTTT. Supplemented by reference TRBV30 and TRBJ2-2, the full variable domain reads SQTIHQWPATLVQPVGSPLSLECTVEGTSNPNLYWYRQAAGRGLQLLFYSVGIGQISSEVPQNLSASRPQDRQFILSSKKLLLSDSGFYLCAWSVVQGANTGELFFGEGSRLTVL.

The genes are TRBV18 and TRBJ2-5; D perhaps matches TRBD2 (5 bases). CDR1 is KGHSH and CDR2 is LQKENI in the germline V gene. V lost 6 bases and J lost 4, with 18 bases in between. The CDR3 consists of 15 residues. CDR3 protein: CASSYGGGDTETQYF. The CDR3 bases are TGTGCCAGCTCCTATGGAGGCGGAGACACAGAGACCCAGTACTTC.

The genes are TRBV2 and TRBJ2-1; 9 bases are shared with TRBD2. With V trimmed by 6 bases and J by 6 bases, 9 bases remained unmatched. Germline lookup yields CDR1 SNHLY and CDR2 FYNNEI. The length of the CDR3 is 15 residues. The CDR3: CASSLQAGGTNEQFF. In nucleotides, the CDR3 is TGTGCCAGCAGCCTACAAGCGGGAGGCACCAATGAGCAGTTCTTC.

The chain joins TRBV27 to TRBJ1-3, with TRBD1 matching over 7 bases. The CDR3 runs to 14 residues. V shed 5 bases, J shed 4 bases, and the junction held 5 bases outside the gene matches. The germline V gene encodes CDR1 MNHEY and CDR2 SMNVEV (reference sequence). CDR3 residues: CASSKQGWGNTIYF. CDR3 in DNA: TGTGCCAGCAGTAAACAGGGGTGGGGAAACACCATATATTTT.

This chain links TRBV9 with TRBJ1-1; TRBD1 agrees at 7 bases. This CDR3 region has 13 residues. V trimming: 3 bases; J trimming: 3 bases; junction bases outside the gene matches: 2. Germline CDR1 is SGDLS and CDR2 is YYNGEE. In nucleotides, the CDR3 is TGTGCCAGCAGCGCCAGGGGGGACACTGAAGCTTTCTTT. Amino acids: CASSARGDTEAFF.